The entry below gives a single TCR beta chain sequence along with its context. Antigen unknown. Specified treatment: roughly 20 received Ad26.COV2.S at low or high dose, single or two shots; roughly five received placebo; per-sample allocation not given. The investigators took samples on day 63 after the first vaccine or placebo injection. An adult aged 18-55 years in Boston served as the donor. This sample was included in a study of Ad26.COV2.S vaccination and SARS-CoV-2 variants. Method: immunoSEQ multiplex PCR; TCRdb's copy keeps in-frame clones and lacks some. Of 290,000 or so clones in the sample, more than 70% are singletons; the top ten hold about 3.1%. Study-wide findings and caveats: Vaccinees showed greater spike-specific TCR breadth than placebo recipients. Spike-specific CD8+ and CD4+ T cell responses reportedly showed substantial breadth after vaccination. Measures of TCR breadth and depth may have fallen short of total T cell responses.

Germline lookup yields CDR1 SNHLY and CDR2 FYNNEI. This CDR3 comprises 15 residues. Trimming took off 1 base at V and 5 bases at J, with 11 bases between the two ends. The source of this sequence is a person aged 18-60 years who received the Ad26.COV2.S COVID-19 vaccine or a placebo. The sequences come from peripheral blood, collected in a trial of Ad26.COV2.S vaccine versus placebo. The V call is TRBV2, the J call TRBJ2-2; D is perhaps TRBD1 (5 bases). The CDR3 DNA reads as TGTGCCAGCAGTGAAGATCAGGGTTTAACCGGGGAGCTGTTTTTT. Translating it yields CASSEDQGLTGELFF.